The T cell receptor (beta chain) under discussion was sequenced for a study of identical twins. General observations from the study: Out-of-frame sharing of TCR alpha in monozygotic twins was underestimated by models. Fewer insertions were carried by abundant cord blood beta clonotypes, but none was seen in memory repertoires.

This clonotype was picked up many times. Its cognate antigen is unknown. This CDR3 comprises 15 residues. Germline V lookup: CDR1 SGHNT, CDR2 YENEEA. Trimming pared 1 base from V and 3 bases from J, leaving 9 bases between. TCRdb reprocessed the 5' RACE reads with MiXCR, giving one entry per CDR3 protein. Of about 240,000 distinct CDR3 sequences listed, about 10% are singletons. Material for sequencing was memory T cells sorted from blood. The clonotype comes from a man aged 50 or older in good health. J is TRBJ2-2 and V is TRBV11-3; D gene ambiguous. The CDR3, as DNA: TGTGCCAGCAGCTTAGGGGGTGCGGACACCGGGGAGCTGTTTTTT. It translates to CASSLGGADTGELFF.